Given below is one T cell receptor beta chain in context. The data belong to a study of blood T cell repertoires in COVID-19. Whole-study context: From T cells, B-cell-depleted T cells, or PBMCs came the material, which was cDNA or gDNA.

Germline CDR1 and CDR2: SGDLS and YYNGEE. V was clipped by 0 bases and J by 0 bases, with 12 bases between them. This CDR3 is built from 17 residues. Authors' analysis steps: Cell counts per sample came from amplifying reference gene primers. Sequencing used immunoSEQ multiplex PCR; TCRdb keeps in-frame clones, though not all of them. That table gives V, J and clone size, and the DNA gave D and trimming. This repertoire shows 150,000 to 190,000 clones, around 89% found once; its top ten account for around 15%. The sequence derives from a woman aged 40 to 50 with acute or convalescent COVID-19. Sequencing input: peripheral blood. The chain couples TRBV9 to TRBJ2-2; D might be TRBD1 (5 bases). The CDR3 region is CASSVEGSGPNTGELFF. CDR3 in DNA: TGTGCCAGCAGCGTAGAAGGGTCAGGGCCGAACACCGGGGAGCTGTTTTTT.